This T cell receptor beta chain was captured by sequencing in a study of neoadjuvant nivolumab and ipilimumab in lung cancer. Germline CDR1 and CDR2: MGHRA and YSYEKL. V was shortened by 4 bases and J by 3 bases, with 18 bases between the two germline ends. This CDR3 has 16 amino acids. This table comes from immunoSEQ multiplex PCR, and its TCRdb copy is limited to in-frame clones, with some not included. The table lists 10,000 to 15,000 clones, nearly 70% of them singletons. Concerning this clone: The antigen is not known.

Findings and limits, study-wide: Resected tumors had greater TCR richness and clonality than uninvolved lung. Only a single major-pathologic-response sample was available for clonality analysis. TCR sequencing covered a small number of samples. From pretherapy to surgery, tumor richness and clonality rose with dual therapy.

This material consisted of peripheral blood, taken after neoadjuvant nivolumab, alone or with ipilimumab, at or shortly before surgery. The gene calls are TRBV4-1 and TRBJ1-1; a possible D gene is TRBD1 (5 bases). The receptor comes from an adult with non-small cell lung cancer. CDR3 nucleotides: TGCGCCAGCAGCCGCACTGATACGGGGCTTTACACTGAAGCTTTCTTT. Its protein product is CASSRTDTGLYTEAFF.